The rows below give T cell receptor beta chains drawn from one sample of a study of shared clonotypes between healthy human individuals. Produced via immunoSEQ multiplex PCR; TCRdb's table is partial and in-frame only. Among 490,000 or so clones, around 80% were seen once, and the ten largest hold 13%. Input material: PBMCs. Every receptor here comes from a middle-aged woman in good health. Some clones in this sample may be carry-over from other donors' samples. The CDR3 runs from the conserved cysteine through the conserved F or W. Fields, in order: J gene, clone size, D gene, V gene, CDR3 protein, CDR3 DNA. D genes are given only for firm matches. Not every row has a clone size; where given, it reads once, few, many or a size class.

TRBJ2-7	.	.	TRBV6-1	CASSEAAIANEGQYF	TGTGCCAGCAGTGAAGCCGCAATAGCTAACGAGGGGCAGTACTTC
TRBJ2-6	.	.	TRBV18	CASSPSPRVSGANVLTF	TGTGCCAGCTCACCCTCCCCCCGGGTCTCCGGGGCCAACGTCCTGACTTTC
TRBJ2-4	few	.	TRBV7-2	CASSTPAGANTSQNIQYF	TGTGCCAGCAGTACACCAGCCGGGGCCAACACTAGCCAAAACATTCAGTACTTC
TRBJ1-5	.	.	TRBV2	CASAIGSNQPRHF	TGTGCCAGCGCCATCGGGAGCAATCAGCCCCGGCATTTT
TRBJ2-5	.	.	TRBV18	CASSPGSDPWETQYF	TGTGCCAGCTCACCGGGCAGTGATCCTTGGGAGACCCAGTACTTC
TRBJ2-3	.	.	TRBV16	CASSQSEWTDTQYF	TGTGCCAGCAGCCAGAGCGAGTGGACAGATACGCAGTATTTT
TRBJ2-7	.	.	TRBV7-2	CASSLSLTDNEQYF	TGTGCCAGCAGCTTATCTCTGACGGACAACGAGCAGTACTTC
TRBJ1-2	many	TRBD1	TRBV29-1	CSVHIPGQGLYGYTF	TGCAGCGTTCACATTCCGGGACAGGGCCTCTATGGCTACACCTTC
TRBJ1-5	many	.	TRBV29-1	CSVVVGGSNQPQHF	TGCAGCGTTGTTGTAGGGGGAAGCAATCAGCCCCAGCATTTT
TRBJ1-4	.	.	TRBV28	CASSTIMGGGPPGTNEKLFF	TGTGCCAGCAGCACTATCATGGGTGGCGGGCCGCCGGGAACTAATGAAAAACTGTTTTTT
TRBJ1-5	.	.	TRBV27	CASRSGNQPQHF	TGTGCCAGCAGGTCAGGGAATCAGCCCCAGCATTTT
TRBJ2-5	.	TRBD1	TRBV28	CASSLQGAYTETQYF	TGTGCCAGCAGTTTACAGGGGGCTTACACGGAGACCCAGTACTTC
TRBJ2-3	few	.	TRBV7-2	CASSRQDSGEQYF	TGTGCCAGCAGTCGCCAGGACTCCGGGGAGCAGTATTTT
TRBJ1-2	.	.	TRBV15	CATSRGGVVVDGYTF	TGTGCCACCAGCAGAGGGGGCGTAGTTGTGGATGGCTACACCTTC
TRBJ1-1	.	TRBD1	TRBV5-1	CASRGQENTEAFF	TGCGCCAGCAGGGGACAGGAGAACACTGAAGCTTTCTTT
TRBJ2-1	once	TRBD2	TRBV7-2	CASSSNGLAGTYNEQFF	TGTGCCAGCAGCTCTAACGGACTAGCGGGAACATACAATGAGCAGTTCTTC
TRBJ1-2	.	TRBD1	TRBV28	CASSGPGQSGGYTF	TGTGCCAGCAGTGGGCCGGGACAGTCGGGTGGCTACACCTTC
TRBJ2-1	.	.	TRBV30	CAWSVQVYNEQFF	TGTGCCTGGAGTGTACAGGTTTACAATGAGCAGTTCTTC
TRBJ2-1	few	TRBD2	TRBV28	CASSTSGNSEQFF	TGTGCCAGCAGCACTAGCGGGAATAGTGAGCAGTTCTTC
TRBJ2-1	.	.	TRBV9	CASSPTGSRSNEQFF	TGTGCCAGCAGCCCTACTGGGAGTAGGTCCAATGAGCAGTTCTTC
TRBJ2-7	.	.	TRBV6-1	CASSEVPGFYEQYF	TGTGCCAGCAGTGAAGTCCCGGGATTCTACGAGCAGTACTTC
TRBJ2-5	.	TRBD2	TRBV11-2	CASSLGAASGSGETQYF	TGTGCCAGCAGCTTAGGTGCGGCTAGCGGGAGTGGGGAGACCCAGTACTTC
TRBJ1-2	.	.	TRBV5-5	CASSWDVGGYTF	TGTGCCAGCAGCTGGGACGTCGGGGGCTACACCTTC
TRBJ2-1	few	.	TRBV21-1	CASSSRDAFHNEQFF	TGTGCCAGCAGCAGCAGGGATGCTTTCCACAATGAGCAGTTCTTC
TRBJ1-1	.	TRBD1	TRBV5-1	CASSIGTGVETTEAFF	TGCGCCAGCTCTATCGGGACAGGGGTTGAGACCACTGAAGCTTTCTTT
TRBJ2-7	once	TRBD1	TRBV4-1	CASSDYRGRSYEQYF	TGCGCCAGCAGCGATTACAGGGGGCGATCCTACGAGCAGTACTTC
TRBJ2-7	few	.	TRBV7-2	CASRKGVEAYEQYF	TGTGCCAGCAGGAAAGGCGTCGAAGCCTACGAGCAGTACTTC
TRBJ1-1	.	.	TRBV19	CASSIGFMNTEAFF	TGTGCCAGTAGTATAGGTTTCATGAACACTGAAGCTTTCTTT